The 3 T cell receptor beta chains below all came from one sample that was sequenced in a study of neoadjuvant nivolumab and ipilimumab in lung cancer. Produced via immunoSEQ multiplex PCR; TCRdb's table is partial and in-frame only. The table includes about 23,000 clones, roughly 84% detected once. Sequencing used peripheral blood, obtained before neoadjuvant nivolumab, alone or with ipilimumab. These receptors were taken from an adult with non-small cell lung cancer.

This chain connects TRBV7-3 to TRBJ2-3, with unresolved D. CDR3 size: 14 residues. Per germline, CDR1 SGHTA and CDR2 FQGTGA. The V end was cut by 5 bases, the J end by 6 bases, with 15 bases between. CDR3 amino acids: CASSLLSSLDTQYF. CDR3 bases: TGTGCCAGCAGCCTCCTTAGCTCGTTGGATACGCAGTATTTT.

This chain links TRBV7-9 with TRBJ1-3; D call uncertain. CDR3 length: 16 residues. The V and J ends lost 4 bases and 4 bases respectively, with 17 bases between them. The V gene's germline CDR1 is SEHNR and CDR2 FQNEAQ (reference sequence). The CDR3 here is CASSSPTDEWGNTIYF. The CDR3 bases are TGTGCCAGCAGCTCACCGACGGATGAGTGGGGAAACACCATATATTTT.

In its sample, this clone was seen a few times. The chain combines TRBV5-8 with TRBJ2-7, with 7 nucleotides matching TRBD2. The V segment lost 2 bases and the J segment 2 bases; nucleotides outside the gene matches: 7. The CDR3 sequence is 15 residues long. Germline CDR1 reads SGHTS; CDR2 reads YDEGEE. This CDR3 is CASSFKAGKTYEQYF. The CDR3, as DNA: TGTGCCAGCAGCTTTAAAGCGGGAAAAACCTACGAGCAGTACTTC.